Below, 12 T cell receptor beta chains from the same sample are listed, as sequenced in a study of T cells after yellow fever vaccination. In TCRdb, the 5' RACE reads were re-called with MiXCR into one record per CDR3 protein. The sample contains 300,000 to 350,000 distinct CDR3 sequences, around 4.5% of which appear only once. The starting material was PBMCs, obtained 15 days after the yellow fever booster vaccination. These receptors all come from a man between 18 and 29 years old who received the YFV17D yellow fever vaccine.

This clonotype was detected only a few times. This chain uses TRBV5-1 with TRBJ2-7, with D tentatively TRBD1 or TRBD2 (5 bases each). Trimming took off 0 bases at V and 6 bases at J, with 13 bases between the two ends. Looked up from germline, CDR1 is SGHRS and CDR2 is YFSETQ. The CDR3 has 14 amino acids. The CDR3 protein is CASSLGGVSVEQYF. The DNA of the CDR3 is TGCGCCAGCAGCTTGGGAGGGGTGTCTGTCGAGCAGTACTTC.

This clonotype was seen repeatedly, ten times or more. This sequence joins TRBV18 and TRBJ2-2; 7 bases align to TRBD1. Unmatched junction bases numbered 0, after V lost 2 bases and J lost 0 bases. The germline gives CDR1 KGHSH, CDR2 LQKENI. The CDR3 has 15 residues. The CDR3 region has the DNA TGTGCCAGCTCACCAGACAGGGCGAACACCGGGGAGCTGTTTTTT. It is translated as CASSPDRANTGELFF.

This clonotype was counted ten times or more. The V gene is TRBV11-2, the J gene TRBJ2-3; D is undetermined. The V end lost 3 bases, the J end lost 3 bases, and 7 bases lay between the germline ends. The germline CDR1 and CDR2 sequences are SGHAT and FQNNGV. The CDR3 loop spans 13 amino acids. The CDR3 sequence: CASSFFATDTQYF. CDR3 coding DNA: TGTGCCAGCAGCTTCTTCGCGACAGATACGCAGTATTTT.

This clonotype was counted only a few times. The genes are TRBV7-2 and TRBJ1-6; 7 nucleotides agree with TRBD1. This CDR3 contains 15 residues. CDR1 SGHTA and CDR2 FQGNSA come from the germline V gene. V gave up 1 base and J gave up 5 bases; unmatched junction bases: 2. The CDR3 loop is CASSLGDRHNSPLHF. DNA of the CDR3: TGTGCCAGCAGCTTAGGGGACAGACATAATTCACCCCTCCACTTT.

This chain connects TRBV9 to TRBJ1-5; D is undetermined. CDR1 and CDR2 (germline): SGDLS, YYNGEE. The CDR3 is 14 amino acids. V lost 0 bases, J lost 0 bases, and 4 bases lay in between. The CDR3 spells CASSVGDSNQPQHF. CDR3 in DNA: TGTGCCAGCAGCGTAGGTGATAGCAATCAGCCCCAGCATTTT.

This clonotype was counted ten times or more. The chain combines TRBV7-2 with TRBJ1-1, with D maybe TRBD1 (6 bases). Germline CDR1 SGHTA, CDR2 FQGNSA. With 5 bases removed from V and 5 bases from J, the gap between germline ends came to 21 bases. The CDR3 is 16 residues long. The CDR3 nucleotides are TGTGCCAGCAGCCCAGGGGCCGGACGGGGAGAAACTGAAGCTTTCTTT. Translated, it gives CASSPGAGRGETEAFF. The whole variable domain, filled in from reference TRBV7-2 and TRBJ1-1, reads GAGVSQSPSNKVTEKGKDVELRCDPISGHTALYWYRQSLGQGLEFLIYFQGNSAPDKSGLPSDRFSAERTGGSVSTLTIQRTQQEDSAVYLCASSPGAGRGETEAFFGQGTRLTVV.

This clonotype was detected many times. The rearrangement uses TRBV20-1 and TRBJ1-4, with TRBD1 matching over 7 bases. This CDR3 has 14 amino acids. In germline, CDR1 is DFQATT, CDR2 SNEGSKA (reference sequence). J gave up 8 bases and V 0 bases, and 6 bases lay outside the gene matches. CDR3 sequence (DNA): TGCAGTGCTAGAGATGCAGGGGGAGTGGAAAAACTGTTTTTT. It translates to CSARDAGGVEKLFF.

This clonotype turned up a few times. Here the CDR3 DNA reads TGTGCCAGCAGCACTCCTCTTTGGGGTCTCACAGATACGCAGTATTTT. This codes for CASSTPLWGLTDTQYF. The chain has TRBV11-2 and TRBJ2-3; D is ambiguous. This CDR3 spans 16 amino acids. Looked up from germline, CDR1 is SGHAT and CDR2 is FQNNGV. With 5 bases removed from V and 2 bases from J, the gap between germline ends came to 17 bases.

The gene calls are TRBV5-1 and TRBJ2-3; 8 bases are a match to TRBD2. CDR3 length equals 16 residues. Per the germline V gene, CDR1 is SGHRS and CDR2 is YFSETQ. V lost 2 bases, J lost 6 bases, and 11 bases stayed unmatched. CDR3 DNA sequence: TGCGCCAGCAGCTTCAATAGCGGGGCCTTATCTGATACGCAGTATTTT. Translated: CASSFNSGALSDTQYF. Full variable domain (missing parts from reference TRBV5-1 and TRBJ2-3): KAGVTQTPRYLIKTRGQQVTLSCSPISGHRSVSWYQQTPGQGLQFLFEYFSETQRNKGNFPGRFSGRQFSNSRSEMNVSTLELGDSALYLCASSFNSGALSDTQYFGPGTRLTVL.

The chain combines TRBV5-6 with TRBJ2-5; D might be TRBD2 (6 bases). Trimming took 4 bases from V and 2 from J, leaving 18 bases between them. This CDR3 spans 16 amino acids. Per germline, CDR1 SGHDT and CDR2 YYEEEE. CDR3 coding DNA: TGTGCCAGCAGCCGATGGTCGGGACTGCTTCAAGAGACCCAGTACTTC. Translating it yields CASSRWSGLLQETQYF.

The chain links TRBV6-2 or TRBV6-3 to TRBJ1-1; 10 nucleotides line up with TRBD1. Trimming at V came to 4 bases and at J to 1 base, leaving 3 bases not matched to a gene. Germline assignment: CDR1 MNHEY and CDR2 SVGEGT. CDR3 length: 15 amino acids. The CDR3 DNA reads TGTGCCAGCAGTTTGCGGACAGGGGGGAACACTGAAGCTTTCTTT. It encodes CASSLRTGGNTEAFF.

This clonotype was recorded at least ten times. The chain recombines TRBV5-1 with TRBJ2-1; 13 nucleotides align to TRBD2. The CDR3 runs to 17 residues. CDR1 and CDR2 (germline): SGHRS, YFSETQ. Losses at the gene ends were 4 bases for V and 8 bases for J; bases not matched to a gene: 12. CDR3 residues: CASSEITSGGASDEQFF. In DNA, the CDR3 is TGCGCCAGCAGCGAGATAACTAGCGGGGGGGCCTCGGATGAGCAGTTCTTC.